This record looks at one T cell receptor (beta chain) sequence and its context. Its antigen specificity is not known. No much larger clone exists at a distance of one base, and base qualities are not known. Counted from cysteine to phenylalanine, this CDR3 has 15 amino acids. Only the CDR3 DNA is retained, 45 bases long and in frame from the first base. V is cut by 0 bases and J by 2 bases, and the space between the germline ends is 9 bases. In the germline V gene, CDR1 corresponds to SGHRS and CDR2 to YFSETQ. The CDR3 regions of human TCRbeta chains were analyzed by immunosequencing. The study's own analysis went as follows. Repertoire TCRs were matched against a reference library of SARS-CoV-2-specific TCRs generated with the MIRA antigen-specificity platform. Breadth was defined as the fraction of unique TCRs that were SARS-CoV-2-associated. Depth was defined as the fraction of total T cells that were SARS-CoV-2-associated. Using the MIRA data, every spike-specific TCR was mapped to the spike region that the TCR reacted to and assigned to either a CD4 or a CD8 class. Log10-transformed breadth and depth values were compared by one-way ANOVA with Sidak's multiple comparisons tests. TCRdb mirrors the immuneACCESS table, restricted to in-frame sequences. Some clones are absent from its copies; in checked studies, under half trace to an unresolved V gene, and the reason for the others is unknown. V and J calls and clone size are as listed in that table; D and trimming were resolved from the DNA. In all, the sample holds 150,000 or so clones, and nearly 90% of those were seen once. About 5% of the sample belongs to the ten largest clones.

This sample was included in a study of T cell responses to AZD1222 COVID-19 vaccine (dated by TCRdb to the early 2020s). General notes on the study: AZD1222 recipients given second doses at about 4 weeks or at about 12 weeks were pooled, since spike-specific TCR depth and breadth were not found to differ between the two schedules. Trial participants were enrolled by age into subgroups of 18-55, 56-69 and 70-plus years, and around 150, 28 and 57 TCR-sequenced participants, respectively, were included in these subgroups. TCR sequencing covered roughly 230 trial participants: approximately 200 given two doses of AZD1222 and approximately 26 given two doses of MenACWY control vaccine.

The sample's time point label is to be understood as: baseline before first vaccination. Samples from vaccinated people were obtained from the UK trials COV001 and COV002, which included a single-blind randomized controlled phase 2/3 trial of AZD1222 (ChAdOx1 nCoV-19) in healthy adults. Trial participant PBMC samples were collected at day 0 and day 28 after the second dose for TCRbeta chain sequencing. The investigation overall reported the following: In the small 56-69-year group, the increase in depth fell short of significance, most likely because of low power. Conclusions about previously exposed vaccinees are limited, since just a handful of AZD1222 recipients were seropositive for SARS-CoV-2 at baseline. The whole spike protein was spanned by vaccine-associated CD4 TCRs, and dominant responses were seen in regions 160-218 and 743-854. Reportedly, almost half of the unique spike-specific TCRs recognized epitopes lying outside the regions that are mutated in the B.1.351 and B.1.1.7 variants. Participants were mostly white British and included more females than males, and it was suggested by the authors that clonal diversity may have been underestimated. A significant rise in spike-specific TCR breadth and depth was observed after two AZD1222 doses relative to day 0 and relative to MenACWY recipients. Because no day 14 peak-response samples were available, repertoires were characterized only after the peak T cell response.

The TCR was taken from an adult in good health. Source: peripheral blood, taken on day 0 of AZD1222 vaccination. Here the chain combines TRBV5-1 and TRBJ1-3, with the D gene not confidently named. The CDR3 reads CASSLAWGTGNTIYF. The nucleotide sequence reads TGCGCCAGCAGCTTGGCCTGGGGAACTGGAAACACCATATATTTT. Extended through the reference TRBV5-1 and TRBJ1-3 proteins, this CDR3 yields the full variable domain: KAGVTQTPRYLIKTRGQQVTLSCSPISGHRSVSWYQQTPGQGLQFLFEYFSETQRNKGNFPGRFSGRQFSNSRSEMNVSTLELGDSALYLCASSLAWGTGNTIYFGEGSWLTVV.